The sequence of this TCR beta chain was determined in a study of blood T cell repertoires in COVID-19. Study summary: Samples taken during acute and convalescent COVID-19 were collected in the United States, Italy and Spain. The analysed material was cDNA or gDNA that came from T cells, B-cell-depleted T cells, or PBMCs.

Trimming removed 4 bases from V and 4 bases from J; junction bases left unmatched: 5. Per the germline V gene, CDR1 is SGHAT and CDR2 is FQNNGV. The CDR3 consists of 14 residues. Original processing methods: From reference gene primer amplification, estimates of nucleated cell counts were derived. Some clones are missing from TCRdb's copy, which holds only in-frame ones; the method was immunoSEQ multiplex PCR. The V and J calls and clone size come from that table; D and trimming were worked out from the DNA. This sample carries about 220,000 clones, about nine tenths of them seen once, and the ten largest clones take approximately 2.1%.

The sequenced sample consisted of peripheral blood. The TCR comes from a man aged 30 to 45 who had recovered from COVID-19. The chain joins TRBV11-2 to TRBJ1-1; 8 bases are shared with TRBD1. As DNA, the CDR3 is TGTGCCAGCAGCTACCTTACAGGGGGCACTGAAGCTTTCTTT. As protein: CASSYLTGGTEAFF. The whole variable domain, remainder taken from reference TRBV11-2 and TRBJ1-1, is EAGVAQSPRYKIIEKRQSVAFWCNPISGHATLYWYQQILGQGPKLLIQFQNNGVVDDSQLPKDRFSAERLKGVDSTLKIQPAKLEDSAVYLCASSYLTGGTEAFFGQGTRLTVV.